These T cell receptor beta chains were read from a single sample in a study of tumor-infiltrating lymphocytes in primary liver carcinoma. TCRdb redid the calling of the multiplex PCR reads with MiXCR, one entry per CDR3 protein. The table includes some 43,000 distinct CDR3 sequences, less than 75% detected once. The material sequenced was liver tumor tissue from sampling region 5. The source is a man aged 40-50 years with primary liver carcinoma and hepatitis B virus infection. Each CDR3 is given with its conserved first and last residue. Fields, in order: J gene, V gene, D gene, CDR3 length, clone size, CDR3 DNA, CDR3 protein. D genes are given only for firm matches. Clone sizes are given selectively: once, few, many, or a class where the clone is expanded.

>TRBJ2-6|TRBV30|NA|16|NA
TGTGCCTGGAGTCCGCAGGTCTTCTATGGGGCCAAGGTCCTGACTTTC
CAWSPQVFYGAKVLTF
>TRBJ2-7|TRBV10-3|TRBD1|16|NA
TGTGCCATCAGTGAGTCTGGGACAGGGGCGTCCTATGAGCAGTACTTC
CAISESGTGASYEQYF
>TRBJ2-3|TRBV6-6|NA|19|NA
TGTGCCAGCAGTACCCCTTCCCCTAGGGCAGCTTCTAGCACAGACACGCAGTATTTT
CASSTPSPRAASSTDTQYF
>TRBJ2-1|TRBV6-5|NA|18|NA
TGTGCCAGCGGGTCCCATATATATGGCGGGGGCCCGGCCGGTGAGCAGTTCTTC
CASGSHIYGGGPAGEQFF
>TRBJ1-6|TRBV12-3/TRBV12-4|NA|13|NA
TGTGACAGCAGCTCTACAAATAATTCACCCCTCCACTTC
CDSSSTNNSPLHF
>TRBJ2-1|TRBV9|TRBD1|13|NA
TGTGCCAGCAGCTTCGGACAGGTGAATGAGCAGTTCTTC
CASSFGQVNEQFF
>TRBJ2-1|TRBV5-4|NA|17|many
TGTGCCAGCAGTGACGAGCTAGCACCGAGCTCCTACAATGAGCAGTTCTTC
CASSDELAPSSYNEQFF
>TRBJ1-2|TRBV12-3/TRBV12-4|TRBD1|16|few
TGTGCCAGCAGTTCCCCCCACGGACAGGGCTGCTATGGCTACACCTGG
CASSSPHGQGCYGYTW
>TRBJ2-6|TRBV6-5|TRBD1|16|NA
TGTGCCAGCAGGGCAGGGGACAGATCCAGGACCAATGTCCTGACTTTC
CASRAGDRSRTNVLTF
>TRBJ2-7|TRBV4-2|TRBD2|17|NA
TGTGCCACTACTGGACCAGCGGGAGTTGATAAGCCCTACGAGCAGTACTTC
CATTGPAGVDKPYEQYF
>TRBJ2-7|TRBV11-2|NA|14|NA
TGTGCCAGTAGCTTAGTTGACACTGTCTACGAGCAGTACTTC
CASSLVDTVYEQYF
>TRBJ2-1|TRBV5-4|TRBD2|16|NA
TGTGCCAGCGGCTTGGGTAGCGGGAGTTTATATAATGAGCAGTTCTTC
CASGLGSGSLYNEQFF
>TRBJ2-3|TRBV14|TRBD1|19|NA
TGTGCCAGCAGCCGCAAGGCGACACCGGGACAGTTTCGCACAGTTACGCAGTATTTT
CASSRKATPGQFRTVTQYF
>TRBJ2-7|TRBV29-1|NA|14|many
TGCAGCGTTGAAGATCATCCCGGCTCCTACGAGCAGTACTTC
CSVEDHPGSYEQYF
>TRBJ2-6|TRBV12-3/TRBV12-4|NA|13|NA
TGTGCCAGCAGTTTGCCCGGGGCCAACGTCCTGACTTTC
CASSLPGANVLTF
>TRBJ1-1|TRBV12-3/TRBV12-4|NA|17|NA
TGCGCCAGCGGTTCAGCCTGGGGGACATCAATGAACACTGAAGCTTTCTTT
CASGSAWGTSMNTEAFF
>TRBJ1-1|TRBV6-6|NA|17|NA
TGTGCCAGCAATATCATGCGGAGGAATCCCATGAACACTGAAGCTTTCTTT
CASNIMRRNPMNTEAFF
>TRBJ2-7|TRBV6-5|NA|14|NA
TGCGCCAGCAGTTACCAGTCAACCCCTCTCGAGCGGTACTTC
CASSYQSTPLERYF
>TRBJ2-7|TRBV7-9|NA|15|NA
TGTGCCAGCAGCCCCCCCGGGAGTGCCGGCGGGGAGCAGTACTTC
CASSPPGSAGGEQYF
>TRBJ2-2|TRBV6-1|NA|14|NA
TGTGCCAGCTGTGATCTTGGCCTCACCGGGGAGCTGTTTTTT
CASCDLGLTGELFF
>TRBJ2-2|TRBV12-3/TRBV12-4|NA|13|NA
TGCGCCAGCAGTCCCAGTGCAGCCGGGGCGCTGTTTTTT
CASSPSAAGALFF
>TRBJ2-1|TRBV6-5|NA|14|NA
TGTGGCAGCAGTTGGCGGAACAGGGCGGATGAGCAGTTCTTC
CGSSWRNRADEQFF
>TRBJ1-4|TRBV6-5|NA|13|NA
TGTACCAGCAGTGAGATGGTTAATGAAAAACTGTTTTTT
CTSSEMVNEKLFF
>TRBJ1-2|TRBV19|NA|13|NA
TGTGCCAGTAGCCGTGAAGGGAAGTATGGCTACACCTTC
CASSREGKYGYTF
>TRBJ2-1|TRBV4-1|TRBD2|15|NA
TGCGCCAGCATCCGCGGGGCTAGCGGGAGAATTGAGCAGTTCTTC
CASIRGASGRIEQFF
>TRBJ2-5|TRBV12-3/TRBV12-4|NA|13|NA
TGTGCCAGCAGTTTACTACCACAAGAGACCCAGAACTTC
CASSLLPQETQNF
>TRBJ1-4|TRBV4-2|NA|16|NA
TGTACCAGCAGCCAATATAAGGAGGTGAATGATGAAAAACTGTTTTTT
CTSSQYKEVNDEKLFF
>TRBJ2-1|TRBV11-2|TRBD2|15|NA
TGTGCCAGCAGACTACTAGCGGGAGTTTTCAATGAGCAGTTCTTC
CASRLLAGVFNEQFF
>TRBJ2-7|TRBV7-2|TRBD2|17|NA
TGTGCCAGCAGCTTAGCGCTATCCAGCGGGGGGAACTACGAGCAGTACTTC
CASSLALSSGGNYEQYF
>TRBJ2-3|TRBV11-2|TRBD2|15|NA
TGTGCCATCAGCCATACTAGCGGCTTCGAGGATACGCGGTATTTT
CAISHTSGFEDTRYF
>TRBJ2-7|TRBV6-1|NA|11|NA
TGTGCCAGCATGGCGATCTACGAGCTGTACTTC
CASMAIYELYF
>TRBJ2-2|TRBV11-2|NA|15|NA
TGTGCCAACAGCTTAGGGCAGGTTGACGCCGGGGAGCTGTTTTTT
CANSLGQVDAGELFF
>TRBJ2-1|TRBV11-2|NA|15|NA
TGTGCCAGCAGCTCAGGGACGGGCACTTACAATGAGCAGTTCTTC
CASSSGTGTYNEQFF
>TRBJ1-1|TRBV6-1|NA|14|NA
TGTGCCAGCAGTGATGGGGGTAGGGGGACTGAAGCTCTCTTT
CASSDGGRGTEALF
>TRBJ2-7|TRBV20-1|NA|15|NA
TGCAGTGCTGGACCTCGGGAAAGTCTAACCTACGAGCAGTACTTC
CSAGPRESLTYEQYF
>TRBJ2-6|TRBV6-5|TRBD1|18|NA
TGTGCCAACAGTCTTTGGACAGGGATGAAAACTGGGGCCAACGTCTTGACTTTC
CANSLWTGMKTGANVLTF
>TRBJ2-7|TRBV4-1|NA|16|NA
TGCGCCAGCAGCCAAAGGTACAAGGTCCATACCTACGGGCAGTACTTC
CASSQRYKVHTYGQYF
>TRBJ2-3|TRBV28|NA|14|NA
TGTGCCAACAGTTTGTCCCCCCCGTGGGATACGCAGTATTTT
CANSLSPPWDTQYF
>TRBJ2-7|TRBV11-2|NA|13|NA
TGTGCCACTAGCTTAAGTGAGCTACTGTCGCAGTACTTC
CATSLSELLSQYF
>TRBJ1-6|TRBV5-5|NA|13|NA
TGTGCCAGCAGCATAACAGGAGATTCACCCCTCCGCTTT
CASSITGDSPLRF
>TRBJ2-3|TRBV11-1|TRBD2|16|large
TGTGCCAGCAGCCTCGGGACTAGCACACAAACAGATACGCAGTATTTT
CASSLGTSTQTDTQYF
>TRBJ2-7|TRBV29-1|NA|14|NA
TGCAGCGATGACATATGGGGCAGCTCCTACGAGCAGTACTTC
CSDDIWGSSYEQYF
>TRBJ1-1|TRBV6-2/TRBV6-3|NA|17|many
TGTGCCAGCAGTTACCGGCGAGGGGGGGGAATGAACACTGAAGCTTTCTTT
CASSYRRGGGMNTEAFF
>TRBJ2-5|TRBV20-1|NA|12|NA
TGCAGTGCTAGAGATTGGGTGGAGACCCAGTACTTC
CSARDWVETQYF
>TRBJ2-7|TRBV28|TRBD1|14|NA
TGTGCCAGCTCCAAGGGGGCAGGGGGCTACGAGCAGTGCTTC
CASSKGAGGYEQCF